This is a list of T cell receptor beta chains from one sample in a study of T cell responses to AZD1222 COVID-19 vaccine. Profiled with immunoSEQ multiplex PCR; TCRdb holds only in-frame clones, not every one. The table records some 100,000 clones, more than 75% of them present only once. Sequenced material: peripheral blood, taken 28 days after the second AZD1222 dose. The receptors were gathered from an adult who received the AZD1222 COVID-19 vaccine. The CDR3 runs from the conserved cysteine through the conserved F or W. Fields, in order: CDR3 protein, J gene, V gene, clone size. Size tells how often a clone was seen (once, few, many) or the class of an expanded clone, and some rows leave it out.

CDR3: CAWSYEPQETQYF; J: TRBJ2-5; V: TRBV30; size: many
CDR3: CASSKTGNEQFF; J: TRBJ2-1; V: TRBV12-3/TRBV12-4; size: NA
CDR3: CASSRGGRSAEAFF; J: TRBJ1-1; V: TRBV6-2/TRBV6-3; size: NA
CDR3: CASSLNRANEAFF; J: TRBJ1-1; V: TRBV5-5; size: NA
CDR3: CASATLRTGRNAIYEQYF; J: TRBJ2-7; V: TRBV12-5; size: NA
CDR3: CASSPDRGLGKLFF; J: TRBJ1-4; V: TRBV7-3; size: NA
CDR3: CATSEDGGPVEKLFF; J: TRBJ1-4; V: TRBV15; size: NA
CDR3: CATSLSGGGYNEQFF; J: TRBJ2-1; V: TRBV24-1; size: NA
CDR3: CASSPLQLGYGYTF; J: TRBJ1-2; V: TRBV7-8; size: NA
CDR3: CASSRTGYNQPQHF; J: TRBJ1-5; V: TRBV28; size: NA
CDR3: CSVEERGRQGARVGELFF; J: TRBJ2-2; V: TRBV29-1; size: NA
CDR3: CASSQGQANQPQHF; J: TRBJ1-5; V: TRBV5-6; size: NA
CDR3: CASSLVGGDGEAFF; J: TRBJ1-1; V: TRBV5-6; size: NA
CDR3: CASSSAPHQPQHF; J: TRBJ1-5; V: TRBV5-6; size: NA
CDR3: CASSLDRGHPFNYGYTF; J: TRBJ1-2; V: TRBV5-8; size: NA
CDR3: CASSDRENTGELFF; J: TRBJ2-2; V: TRBV6-4; size: NA
CDR3: CASSLASPPLGKPQHF; J: TRBJ1-5; V: TRBV7-9; size: NA
CDR3: CASSYSSGRTNEKLFF; J: TRBJ1-4; V: TRBV6-2/TRBV6-3; size: NA
CDR3: CASSLTELRSTDTQYF; J: TRBJ2-3; V: TRBV13; size: NA
CDR3: CSASTGGPEAFF; J: TRBJ1-1; V: TRBV29-1; size: NA
CDR3: CASSRGTEETQYF; J: TRBJ2-5; V: TRBV19; size: NA
CDR3: CASSLTQGTGSYGYTF; J: TRBJ1-2; V: TRBV7-3; size: NA
CDR3: CATSTSLGSNQPQHF; J: TRBJ1-5; V: TRBV15; size: NA
CDR3: CASSQHPGTGSGQPQHF; J: TRBJ1-5; V: TRBV4-3; size: NA
CDR3: CASSSGSGSYEQYF; J: TRBJ2-7; V: TRBV7-9; size: NA
CDR3: CASSGGTYEQYF; J: TRBJ2-7; V: TRBV14; size: NA
CDR3: CASSPSPQRPGEQYF; J: TRBJ2-7; V: TRBV9; size: NA
CDR3: CASSRVRELAGADNEQFF; J: TRBJ2-1; V: TRBV4-3; size: NA
CDR3: CASSGARTGELFF; J: TRBJ2-2; V: TRBV2; size: NA
CDR3: CASSLKGSGGNTIYF; J: TRBJ1-3; V: TRBV5-5; size: few
CDR3: CASSPLIGGFRNTIYF; J: TRBJ1-3; V: TRBV16; size: NA
CDR3: CSAGQGGVTEAFF; J: TRBJ1-1; V: TRBV29-1; size: NA
CDR3: CASRDRIYGYTF; J: TRBJ1-2; V: TRBV25-1; size: NA
CDR3: CASGPASGANVLTF; J: TRBJ2-6; V: TRBV9; size: NA
CDR3: CASSSWTSGANEQFF; J: TRBJ2-1; V: TRBV7-2; size: NA
CDR3: CASSRGTLDTEAFF; J: TRBJ1-1; V: TRBV6-5; size: NA
CDR3: CASSAPGTGSYEQYF; J: TRBJ2-7; V: TRBV7-9; size: NA
CDR3: CASSPQGAAEAFF; J: TRBJ1-1; V: TRBV18; size: NA
CDR3: CASSQTLMNTEAFF; J: TRBJ1-1; V: TRBV3-1/TRBV3-2; size: NA
CDR3: CASSQDMKLAGNTEAFF; J: TRBJ1-1; V: TRBV4-2; size: NA
CDR3: CASSQQTPLHF; J: TRBJ1-6; V: TRBV28; size: NA
CDR3: CASSLGGLVESYNEQFF; J: TRBJ2-1; V: TRBV5-5; size: NA
CDR3: CASSLSRLAVYSYEQYF; J: TRBJ2-7; V: TRBV7-2; size: NA
CDR3: CASTLGGSSGNTIYF; J: TRBJ1-3; V: TRBV19; size: NA
CDR3: CASSYTRGQGNYQPQHF; J: TRBJ1-5; V: TRBV6-2/TRBV6-3; size: NA
CDR3: CASSELQGGYSYEQYF; J: TRBJ2-7; V: TRBV6-2/TRBV6-3; size: NA
CDR3: CSATTGTEAFF; J: TRBJ1-1; V: TRBV20-1; size: NA
CDR3: CASTSGFTGELFF; J: TRBJ2-2; V: TRBV19; size: NA
CDR3: CASSVDREGQPQHF; J: TRBJ1-5; V: TRBV9; size: few
CDR3: CASRPWHTGFGQYF; J: TRBJ2-7; V: TRBV19; size: NA
CDR3: CASSGTGGGTEAFF; J: TRBJ1-1; V: TRBV5-1; size: NA
CDR3: CASSEKLWGISEAFF; J: TRBJ1-1; V: TRBV6-1; size: NA
CDR3: CASSQGTVYGYTF; J: TRBJ1-2; V: TRBV4-3; size: NA
CDR3: CASSQVGGFEQYF; J: TRBJ2-7; V: TRBV3-1/TRBV3-2; size: NA
CDR3: CASTEPGGTDTQYF; J: TRBJ2-3; V: TRBV5-6; size: NA
CDR3: CASSTGIGTGELFF; J: TRBJ2-2; V: TRBV11-2; size: NA
CDR3: CASSPGPGRGTEAFF; J: TRBJ1-1; V: TRBV11-3; size: NA
CDR3: CASSQTDRGIGEKLFF; J: TRBJ1-4; V: TRBV3-1/TRBV3-2; size: NA